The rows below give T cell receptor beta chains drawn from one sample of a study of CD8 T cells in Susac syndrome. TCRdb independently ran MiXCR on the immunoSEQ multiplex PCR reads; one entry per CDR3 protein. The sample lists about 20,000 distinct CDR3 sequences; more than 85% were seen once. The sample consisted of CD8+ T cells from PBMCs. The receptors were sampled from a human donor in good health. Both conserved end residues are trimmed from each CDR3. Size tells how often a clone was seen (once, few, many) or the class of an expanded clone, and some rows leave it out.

ASSKGLVAREQY | TRBJ2-7 | NA | TRBV7-2
ASSLAQGEQF | TRBJ2-1 | NA | TRBV7-6
ASSQDRTGGGREQY | TRBJ2-7 | NA | TRBV4-3
ASSDPLVGSGGQETQY | TRBJ2-5 | NA | TRBV6-1
ASSIWDSVYNEQF | TRBJ2-1 | NA | TRBV9
ASSWVGQGGDTQY | TRBJ2-3 | NA | TRBV7-9
ASSVGLGVSYEQY | TRBJ2-7 | NA | TRBV9
ASSPGSTLEQY | TRBJ2-7 | NA | TRBV12-3/TRBV12-4
ATAGANNEQF | TRBJ2-1 | NA | TRBV24-1
ASSLVLAGANVLT | TRBJ2-6 | NA | TRBV5-6
ASSLATGQRTEAF | TRBJ1-1 | NA | TRBV7-9
ASSPTLAGPGNEQF | TRBJ2-1 | NA | TRBV7-2
ASSSRLAGGHGELF | TRBJ2-2 | NA | TRBV6-2/TRBV6-3
ASRVLSNYGYT | TRBJ1-2 | NA | TRBV7-9
ASSSWTSGETQY | TRBJ2-5 | NA | TRBV5-1
ASTPPGTSLSEQY | TRBJ2-7 | NA | TRBV7-9
ASSPLYGYT | TRBJ1-2 | NA | TRBV11-2
ASSLARVHEQY | TRBJ2-7 | NA | TRBV12-3/TRBV12-4
ASSLLGALQRETQY | TRBJ2-5 | NA | TRBV5-6
ASSEGLANTGELF | TRBJ2-2 | NA | TRBV9
ASSQEFKKGYGYT | TRBJ1-2 | NA | TRBV23-1
ASRPRGGEQY | TRBJ2-7 | NA | TRBV7-9
ASSPSRAGGRSVTDTQY | TRBJ2-3 | NA | TRBV11-2
ASSQDLGLAGGPGNEQF | TRBJ2-1 | NA | TRBV4-3
ASSPTGNTIY | TRBJ1-3 | NA | TRBV9
ASSPTGPETQY | TRBJ2-5 | NA | TRBV3-1
SVRKELRYGYT | TRBJ1-2 | NA | TRBV20-1
ASSRTSGGTRQETQY | TRBJ2-5 | few | TRBV19
ASSLTWDRVQPQH | TRBJ1-5 | NA | TRBV5-1
SVEVWDRDYYEQY | TRBJ2-7 | NA | TRBV29-1
ASSLRLGLAGYNEQF | TRBJ2-1 | NA | TRBV27
ASSGVRTGPETQY | TRBJ2-5 | NA | TRBV2
ASKLTSGSSYNEQF | TRBJ2-1 | NA | TRBV19
ASSEGNNEQF | TRBJ2-1 | NA | TRBV6-1
ASSFGRAYEQY | TRBJ2-7 | NA | TRBV19
ASSLGWTGGGYGYT | TRBJ1-2 | NA | TRBV12-3/TRBV12-4
SVEEGPGTGELF | TRBJ2-2 | NA | TRBV29-1
ASSLEAGIIGANVLT | TRBJ2-6 | NA | TRBV11-2
ASSQGLGLTAPY | TRBJ2-7 | NA | TRBV14
ASSGQGGHRGYT | TRBJ1-2 | NA | TRBV6-5